This T cell receptor (beta chain) comes out of a study of T cell clonotyping in hematopoietic cell transplantation. Whole-study findings and limits: No sorting was done, leaving CD4 and CD8 contributions mixed.

Produced via immunoSEQ multiplex PCR; TCRdb's table is partial and in-frame only. The sample consists of 37,000 or so clones, around nine tenths of them appearing once. The CDR3 consists of 13 residues. Trimming left V 4 bases short and J 7 bases short, with 14 bases between. Germline V gene sequence: CDR1 SGHRS, CDR2 YFSETQ. Details on this clone: Its antigen is still unknown.

The sequenced sample was peripheral blood mononuclear cells. The chain has TRBV5-1 and TRBJ1-1, with D perhaps TRBD1 (6 bases). The receptor was isolated from a woman between 40 and 55 years old in good health. Some clones in this sample may be carry-over from other donors' samples. CDR3 amino acids: CASSLPADSEAFF. CDR3 nucleotides: TGCGCCAGCAGCCTCCCCGCGGACAGTGAAGCTTTCTTT.